This T cell receptor beta chain derives from a study of blood T cell repertoires in COVID-19. Sequencing was performed with immunoSEQ multiplex PCR; in TCRdb, only in-frame clones are kept and a portion is missing. The sample has approximately 50,000 clones; around 89% are singletons. This sequence originates from a human donor in a cohort sampled during active COVID-19. The sequencing input was peripheral blood.

The CDR3 sequence is CASSLASGMTETQYF. As DNA, the CDR3 is TGCGCCAGCAGCTTGGCTAGCGGGATGACAGAGACCCAGTACTTC. The genes are TRBV5-1 and TRBJ2-5, with TRBD2 matching 9 bases. Germline-derived CDR1 and CDR2 are SGHRS and YFSETQ. The junction had 4 bases not matched to a gene; V was cut back by 0 bases and J by 4 bases. The CDR3 has 15 amino acids.